Reported below is one T cell receptor (beta chain). Its antigen has not been determined. Base qualities were left out, and no much larger clone turns up one base away. Taken with the paper, the label for time point translates to: baseline before first vaccination. Samples from vaccinated people were obtained from the UK trials COV001 and COV002, which included a single-blind randomized controlled phase 2/3 trial of AZD1222 (ChAdOx1 nCoV-19) in healthy adults. For TCRbeta chain sequencing, PBMC samples from trial participants were taken at day 0 and at day 28 after the second dose. CDR3 length: 15 amino acids, cysteine to phenylalanine. Of all the DNA, just the CDR3 is kept, 45 bases in frame from base 1. According to the germline V gene, CDR1 reads SGHTA and CDR2 reads FQGNSA. Trimmed from V: 5 bases; trimmed from J: 4 bases; junction bases lacking a gene match: 7. The CDR3 regions of human TCRbeta chains were subjected to immunosequencing. As for the authors' bioinformatics: TCRs in the repertoires were compared against a reference library of SARS-CoV-2-specific TCRs that had been generated with the MIRA antigen-specificity platform. Breadth was defined as the fraction of unique TCRs that were SARS-CoV-2-associated. Depth was defined as the fraction of total T cells that were SARS-CoV-2-associated. Using the MIRA data, every spike-specific TCR was mapped to the spike region that the TCR reacted to and assigned to either a CD4 or a CD8 class. Log10-transformed breadth and depth values were compared by one-way ANOVA with Sidak's multiple comparisons tests. The immuneACCESS repertoire file appears here via TCRdb, limited to in-frame rearrangements. These files lack a portion of the clones; in checked studies, under half of the deficit traces to unresolved V genes, and the cause of the others is not known. Clonal size and the V and J genes are those of that table, whereas D and trimming came from the DNA. The sample table records some 150,000 clones; about nine tenths of these occur just once. The top ten constitute roughly 16% of the sample.

This record belongs to a study of T cell responses to AZD1222 COVID-19 vaccine (dated by TCRdb to 2020 to 2023). About the study as a whole: AZD1222 recipients with second doses at about 4 weeks or about 12 weeks were pooled, because spike-specific TCR depth and breadth did not differ between schedules. A total of approximately 230 trial participants underwent TCR sequencing, of whom nearly 210 received two doses of AZD1222 and about 25 received two doses of the MenACWY control vaccine. Trial participants were enrolled into age subgroups of 18-55, 56-69 and 70-plus years, which contained about 160, 30 and 59 TCR-sequenced participants, respectively.

Results and caveats for the whole study, not just this receptor: Only 5 to 7 AZD1222 recipients were SARS-CoV-2 seropositive at baseline, limiting conclusions about previously exposed vaccinees. The whole spike protein was spanned by vaccine-associated CD4 TCRs, and dominant responses were seen in regions 160-218 and 743-854. Participants were mostly white British, with more females than males. The authors suggested clonal diversity may have been underestimated. Nearly half of unique spike-specific TCRs reportedly recognized epitopes outside regions mutated in the B.1.351 and B.1.1.7 variants. In the small 56-69-year group, the increase in depth fell short of significance, most likely because of low power. Because no day 14 peak-response samples were available, repertoires were characterized only after the peak T cell response. A significant rise in spike-specific TCR breadth and depth was observed after two AZD1222 doses relative to day 0 and relative to MenACWY recipients.

The clonotype comes from an adult in good health. The sequencing used peripheral blood, collected on day 0 of AZD1222 vaccination. The rearranged chain carries TRBV7-2 and TRBJ1-2, with 10 bases in between that match TRBD1. This receptor carries the CDR3 CASSPRDRGSYGYTF. Read as DNA, the sequence is TGTGCCAGCAGCCCTAGGGACAGGGGTTCCTATGGCTACACCTTC.